The 32 T cell receptor beta chains in this list originate from one sample, sequenced in a study of long-term antiretroviral therapy in people with HIV. At the survey level, the v3.0 immunoSEQ assay was run. Assay: immunoSEQ multiplex PCR; the TCRdb copy retains only in-frame clones and omits some. The repertoire has about 24,000 clones, around 86% of them found once; the top ten carry 16%. The specimen comprised unsorted PBMCs, sampled at the start of antiretroviral therapy, before treatment. These receptors were obtained from a woman aged 18-29 years with HIV.

This clone was observed once. The chain links TRBV29-1 to TRBJ1-4, with 7 bases fitting TRBD1. Germline CDR1 is SQVTM and CDR2 is ANQGSEA. The V segment lost 2 bases and the J segment 5 bases; nucleotides outside the gene matches: 11. The CDR3 extends over 16 amino acids. The chain's CDR3 is CSVELSDRAENEKLFF. CDR3 DNA: TGCAGCGTTGAACTCTCTGACAGGGCCGAAAATGAAAAACTGTTTTTT.

J is TRBJ1-1 and V is TRBV10-3; D not certain. Between the trimmed V and J ends, which lost 0 bases and 5 bases, there was a span of 7 bases. Germline V gene sequence: CDR1 ENHRY, CDR2 SYGVKD. The CDR3 is 13 amino acids. For the CDR3, the DNA is TGTGCCATCAGTGAGTCGAGGGTAACTGAAGCTTTCTTT. Its translation is CAISESRVTEAFF.

The J gene is TRBJ2-1, the V gene TRBV11-2; either TRBD1 or TRBD2 may supply D (5 bases each). CDR1 and CDR2 from the germline V gene are SGHAT and FQNNGV. CDR3 size: 13 residues. V lost 1 base, J lost 9 bases, and 10 bases lay in between. The CDR3 DNA sequence: TGTGCCAGCAGCTTAGGGGGGTCCCGTGAGCAGTTCTTC. Amino acids: CASSLGGSREQFF.

The chain joins TRBV5-1 to TRBJ2-1; D possibly corresponds to TRBD1 (5 bases). The ends were cut back, 0 bases at V and 7 bases at J, with 17 bases in the middle. In germline, CDR1 is SGHRS, CDR2 YFSETQ. The CDR3 covers 16 residues. Here the CDR3 reads CASSLGRANLRNEQFF. In DNA, the CDR3 is TGCGCCAGCAGCTTGGGCAGGGCCAATTTAAGGAATGAGCAGTTCTTC.

This clone appeared once. The chain uses TRBV28 and TRBJ1-5; D gene ambiguous. Looked up from germline, CDR1 is MDHEN and CDR2 is SYDVKM. This CDR3 has 17 amino acids. V dropped 7 bases and J dropped 4 bases, with 23 bases sitting between them. Here the CDR3 reads CASTPLPGKRGNQPQHF. The CDR3 region has the DNA TGTGCCAGCACCCCGCTCCCCGGGAAACGAGGGAATCAGCCCCAGCATTTT.

This clone is deemed medium-sized. J is TRBJ2-7 and V is TRBV28, with 9 positions matching TRBD1. The CDR3 contains 14 residues. After removal of 5 bases from V and 2 bases from J, the junction contained 4 bases not matched to a gene. Germline-derived CDR1 and CDR2 are MDHEN and SYDVKM. CDR3 sequence (DNA): TGTGCCAGCAGTATCCGGGACAGGGCCTACGAGCAGTACTTC. Amino acids: CASSIRDRAYEQYF.

The genes are TRBV5-8 and TRBJ1-3; weak D call: TRBD1 (5 bases). V gave up 2 bases and J gave up 0 bases, with 9 bases separating them. The CDR3 loop spans 15 amino acids. Per germline, CDR1 SGHTS and CDR2 YDEGEE. The CDR3 nucleotides are TGTGCCAGCAGCTTTGGGGCCAGCTCTGGAAACACCATATATTTT. This gives the protein CASSFGASSGNTIYF.

The chain is built from TRBV27 and TRBJ1-2; possible D gene TRBD1, 5 bases. V lost 5 bases to trimming and J lost 3 bases, with 16 bases between them. Germline V lookup: CDR1 MNHEY, CDR2 SMNVEV (reference sequence). The CDR3 sequence is 15 residues long. The CDR3 spells CASSPRPDSDYGYTF. The CDR3 DNA reads TGTGCCAGCAGTCCTCGACCCGACAGCGACTATGGCTACACCTTC.

This chain uses TRBV7-7 with TRBJ2-3; 7 bases fit TRBD1. There are 16 residues in the CDR3. From germline, CDR1 is SSHAT and CDR2 FNYEAQ (reference sequence). The J segment lost 4 bases and the V segment lost 6 bases, leaving 13 bases of the junction unmatched. The CDR3 DNA sequence: TGTGCCAGCAGTCTAGGGACAGCCAAGGCCGCAGATACGCAGTATTTT. Its translation: CASSLGTAKAADTQYF.

The rearrangement links TRBV7-9 to TRBJ2-7; D ambiguous. Germline V CDR1 and CDR2: SEHNR, FQNEAQ (reference sequence). The CDR3 extends over 13 amino acids. Trimming cost V 5 bases and J 9 bases, with 17 bases left between them. The CDR3 DNA sequence: TGTGCCAGCAGCCCCCTGGATTCTACGAGGCAGTACTTC. Amino acids: CASSPLDSTRQYF.

This clone was seen a few times. V and J are TRBV7-9 and TRBJ1-4; TRBD1 matches at 8 bases. The CDR3 covers 14 residues. The V gene end was trimmed by 5 bases and the J gene end by 8 bases; junction bases not matched to a gene: 7. The germline V gene encodes CDR1 SEHNR and CDR2 FQNEAQ (reference sequence). CDR3 region: CASSPQGAGEKLFF. CDR3 bases: TGTGCCAGCAGCCCGCAGGGGGCTGGGGAAAAACTGTTTTTT.

By sample fraction, this clone is medium-sized. The rearrangement joins TRBV30 to TRBJ2-3, with 7 bases that match TRBD1. The CDR3 covers 14 residues. The V segment lost 4 bases and the J segment 0 bases; nucleotides outside the gene matches: 4. Germline assignment: CDR1 GTSNPN and CDR2 SVGIG (reference sequence). Written as DNA, the CDR3 is TGTGCCTGGAATAGGGACAGTAGCACAGATACGCAGTATTTT. Protein sequence: CAWNRDSSTDTQYF.

This clone was seen a single time. The chain joins TRBV20-1 to TRBJ1-1; no definite D call. The CDR3 runs 10 residues. Germline CDR1 reads DFQATT; CDR2 reads SNEGSKA (reference sequence). Trimming shortened V by 0 bases and J by 10 bases, and 6 bases separated the two germline ends. The chain's CDR3 is CSARDPGAFF. The DNA for the CDR3 is TGCAGTGCTAGAGATCCAGGAGCTTTCTTT.

There are a few counts of this clone. The rearrangement links TRBV10-2 to TRBJ1-1; D ambiguous. V lost 4 bases, J lost 4 bases, and 13 bases lay in between. This CDR3 has 14 amino acids. CDR1 and CDR2 (germline): WSHSY, SAAADI. CDR3 sequence (DNA): TGCGCCAGCAGTGCTGGTAGTATAGGCACTGAAGCTTTCTTT. Protein sequence: CASSAGSIGTEAFF.

This chain uses TRBV7-9 with TRBJ2-5; D remains unclear. V lost 1 base to trimming and J lost 1 base, with 4 bases between them. Germline CDR1 reads SEHNR; CDR2 reads FQNEAQ (reference sequence). The CDR3 extends over 13 amino acids. The CDR3 nucleotides read TGTGCCAGCAGCTTAGACAGCCAAGAGACCCAGTACTTC. This encodes CASSLDSQETQYF.

The genes are TRBV27 and TRBJ1-1; a possible D gene is TRBD1 (5 bases). The germline gives CDR1 MNHEY, CDR2 SMNVEV (reference sequence). The CDR3 extends over 21 amino acids. The V end was cut by 5 bases, the J end by 2 bases, with 33 bases between. The chain's CDR3 is CASSPQGFEVKGLGVNTEAFF. The CDR3 DNA reads TGTGCCAGCAGTCCTCAGGGCTTCGAAGTAAAAGGGCTCGGAGTAAACACTGAAGCTTTCTTT.

This clone was detected once. The chain employs TRBV27 and TRBJ2-7; the D is unclear. Germline V gene sequence: CDR1 MNHEY, CDR2 SMNVEV (reference sequence). Trimming cost V 2 bases and J 2 bases, with 7 bases left between them. The CDR3 spans 13 residues. This chain's CDR3 is CASSLGPTYEQYF. The DNA of the CDR3 is TGTGCCAGCAGTTTAGGCCCGACCTACGAGCAGTACTTC.

V and J are TRBV13 and TRBJ2-7, with D possibly being TRBD2 (5 bases). Germline values: CDR1 PRHDT, CDR2 FYEKMQ (reference sequence). The CDR3 sequence is 15 residues long. Between the trimmed V and J ends, which lost 1 base and 4 bases, there was a span of 14 bases. CDR3 protein: CASSLVTAGGYEQYF. The CDR3 DNA reads TGTGCCAGCAGCTTAGTGACGGCGGGTGGGTACGAGCAGTACTTC.

V gene TRBV7-8 combines with J gene TRBJ1-1; the D is unclear. The CDR3 is 14 residues long. The V end lost 2 bases, the J end lost 5 bases, and 12 bases lay between the germline ends. Germline V gene data show CDR1 as SGHVS and CDR2 as FQNEAQ. The DNA for the CDR3 is TGTGCCAGCAGCTTACTTGTAAGTCGGACTGAAGCTTTCTTT. Protein product: CASSLLVSRTEAFF.

The rearrangement links TRBV18 to TRBJ1-2; a possible D gene is TRBD1 (6 bases). The V and J ends lost 1 base and 6 bases respectively, with 12 bases between them. The CDR3 has 14 residues. Germline V gene sequence: CDR1 KGHSH, CDR2 LQKENI. CDR3 in DNA: TGTGCCAGCTCACCACTTACAGGGTCGGATGGCTACACCTTC. The encoded protein is CASSPLTGSDGYTF.

The chain has TRBV9 and TRBJ2-7; weak D call: TRBD2 (6 bases). The germline V gene encodes CDR1 SGDLS and CDR2 YYNGEE. V lost 0 bases, J lost 4 bases, and 26 bases lay in between. The CDR3 spans 19 residues. CDR3 sequence: CASSVGNWERRVGWYEQYF. The CDR3 DNA sequence: TGTGCCAGCAGCGTAGGTAATTGGGAGAGGAGGGTAGGGTGGTACGAGCAGTACTTC.

This clone was detected a few times. The chain combines TRBV2 with TRBJ1-5; D gene ambiguous. Germline CDR1 and CDR2: SNHLY and FYNNEI. The CDR3 is 13 residues long. The germline V and J ends were trimmed by 7 bases and 2 bases, with 9 bases remaining between them. CDR3 in amino acids: CASKGVGNQPQHF. The CDR3 DNA reads TGTGCCAGCAAGGGTGTTGGCAATCAGCCCCAGCATTTT.

This clone was found once. The V call is TRBV7-2, the J call TRBJ2-6; perhaps TRBD1 as D (6 bases). This CDR3 has 15 residues. Germline CDR1 is SGHTA and CDR2 is FQGNSA. V was pared by 5 bases and J by 2 bases, with 10 bases between. The CDR3 nucleotides read TGTGCCAGCAGCCAGGACAGCACTGGGGCCAACGTCCTGACTTTC. Protein sequence: CASSQDSTGANVLTF.

The chain combines TRBV10-3 with TRBJ2-7, with a tentative D call TRBD1 (6 bases). The CDR3 is made up of 14 amino acids. V was cut by 2 bases and J by 2 bases, with 10 bases left in between. Germline CDR1 and CDR2: ENHRY and SYGVKD. The CDR3 coding sequence is TGTGCCATCAGTGAGACAGGGTCTACCTACGAGCAGTACTTC. Amino acids: CAISETGSTYEQYF.

The genes are TRBV29-1 and TRBJ1-1; possibly TRBD1 for D (5 bases). The CDR3 is made up of 12 amino acids. With 3 bases removed from V and 7 bases from J, the gap between germline ends came to 12 bases. The germline CDR1 and CDR2 sequences are SQVTM and ANQGSEA. CDR3 sequence (DNA): TGCAGCGTTGAGGCAGCGGGGGGTGAAGCTTTCTTT. Encoded protein: CSVEAAGGEAFF.

V is TRBV13 and J is TRBJ2-7; D is undetermined. CDR3 length: 14 amino acids. Germline lookup yields CDR1 PRHDT and CDR2 FYEKMQ (reference sequence). V was clipped by 6 bases and J by 2 bases, with 14 bases between them. As DNA, the CDR3 is TGTGCCAGCAGTCTTCGGACGGCAGCCTACGAGCAGTACTTC. Its protein product is CASSLRTAAYEQYF. Full variable domain (rest looked up from reference TRBV13 and TRBJ2-7): AAGVIQSPRHLIKEKRETATLKCYPIPRHDTVYWYQQGPGQDPQFLISFYEKMQSDKGSIPDRFSAQQFSDYHSELNMSSLELGDSALYFCASSLRTAAYEQYFGPGTRLTVT.

The rearrangement uses TRBV5-6 and TRBJ1-3, with unresolved D. This CDR3 spans 12 amino acids. From germline, CDR1 is SGHDT and CDR2 YYEEEE. Between the trimmed V and J ends, which lost 2 bases and 9 bases, there was a span of 9 bases. The CDR3 reads CASSFRSATIYF. The DNA of the CDR3 is TGTGCCAGCAGCTTCAGGTCGGCCACCATATATTTT.

V usage is TRBV5-1 and J usage is TRBJ1-2; D may be TRBD1 (6 bases). CDR3 length: 14 residues. The ends were cut back, 4 bases at V and 0 bases at J, with 10 bases in the middle. The germline V gene has CDR1 SGHRS and CDR2 YFSETQ. The chain's CDR3 is CASSPGQTNYGYTF. The CDR3 DNA sequence: TGCGCCAGCAGCCCCGGACAGACTAACTATGGCTACACCTTC.

This clone was counted only a few times. J is TRBJ1-2 and V is TRBV7-8; TRBD1 is a possible D gene (6 bases). The germline V gene encodes CDR1 SGHVS and CDR2 FQNEAQ. CDR3 size: 15 residues. Between the trimmed V and J ends, which lost 1 base and 4 bases, there was a span of 13 bases. Written as DNA, the CDR3 is TGTGCCAGCAGCTTAGTGAGTCAGGGGTTCTATGGCTACACCTTC. Its protein product is CASSLVSQGFYGYTF.

The rearrangement joins TRBV4-1 to TRBJ2-1; perhaps TRBD1 as D (6 bases). V was cut by 0 bases and J by 5 bases, with 8 bases left in between. The CDR3 length is 14 residues. Germline V gives CDR1 MGHRA, CDR2 YSYEKL. Written as DNA, the CDR3 is TGCGCCAGCAGCCAAGAACAGGGAGACAATGAGCAGTTCTTC. It yields the protein CASSQEQGDNEQFF.

J is TRBJ2-1 and V is TRBV7-3; 11 bases agree with TRBD2. V was pared by 2 bases and J by 5 bases, with 5 bases of the junction left unmatched. CDR3 size: 16 residues. CDR1 is SGHTA and CDR2 is FQGTGA in the germline V gene. DNA for the CDR3: TGTGCCAGCAGCTTATATGGGACTAGCGGTAACAATGAGCAGTTCTTC. Translation: CASSLYGTSGNNEQFF.

CDR3 nucleotides: TGCAGCGTTGCCCGGGACCTGAACACTGAAGCTTTCTTT. It codes for CSVARDLNTEAFF. The chain joins TRBV29-1 to TRBJ1-1, with D perhaps TRBD1 (5 bases). Germline-derived CDR1 and CDR2 are SQVTM and ANQGSEA. Trimming took 4 bases from V and 0 from J, leaving 9 bases between them. CDR3 length: 13 amino acids.